The rows below give T cell receptor beta chains drawn from one sample of a study of T cell responses to AZD1222 COVID-19 vaccine. Only in-frame clones appear in the TCRdb table, and some are missing; sequencing was by immunoSEQ multiplex PCR. The sample yields some 190,000 clones, about 93% seen once. The sample was peripheral blood, taken 28 days after the second AZD1222 dose. These receptors all come from an adult who received the AZD1222 COVID-19 vaccine. Both conserved end residues are part of each CDR3. The D gene is left open where the match is weak. Clone size, where shown, is once, few, many, or a class for clones that have expanded.

j_call d_call clone_size v_call cdr3_aa cdr3_nt
TRBJ1-2 - - TRBV20-1 CSGKGNYGYTF TGCAGTGGGAAAGGGAACTATGGCTACACCTTC
TRBJ2-7 TRBD2 - TRBV6-5 CASTATSGGAYEQYF TGTGCCAGCACCGCGACTAGCGGGGGGGCCTACGAGCAGTACTTC
TRBJ1-2 - - TRBV14 CASSQPDGYGYTF TGTGCCAGCAGCCAGCCGGACGGCTATGGCTACACCTTC
TRBJ1-3 - - TRBV6-6 CASSYSMGVSGNTIYF TGTGCCAGCAGTTACTCGATGGGGGTTTCTGGAAACACCATATATTTT
TRBJ2-7 - - TRBV9 CASSVVAGTYEQYF TGTGCCAGCAGCGTAGTAGCAGGAACCTACGAGCAGTACTTC
TRBJ1-2 - few TRBV4-1 CASSQRTVANYGYTF TGCGCCAGCAGCCAAAGGACGGTAGCTAACTATGGCTACACCTTC
TRBJ1-3 - - TRBV9 CASSVVGEGGNTIYF TGTGCCAGCAGCGTAGTCGGGGAAGGAGGAAACACCATATATTTT
TRBJ1-6 - - TRBV5-4 CASSTGTESSYNSPLHF TGTGCCAGCAGCACAGGGACGGAGAGCTCCTATAATTCACCCCTCCACTTT
TRBJ2-3 TRBD2 - TRBV7-2 CASSSRLAGTDTQYF TGTGCCAGCAGCTCCAGACTAGCGGGGACAGATACGCAGTATTTT
TRBJ1-1 - - TRBV5-4 CASSPGSVEFGAFF TGTGCCAGCAGCCCAGGCAGTGTCGAATTCGGAGCTTTCTTT
TRBJ2-1 TRBD2 - TRBV11-2 CASTRSGTRTYNEQFF TGTGCCAGCACCCGAAGCGGGACCAGAACCTACAATGAGCAGTTCTTC
TRBJ1-3 - - TRBV19 CASSRGSGNTIYF TGTGCCAGTAGTAGGGGGTCTGGAAACACCATATATTTT
TRBJ1-6 TRBD1 once TRBV3-1/TRBV3-2 CASSPLDRVRSPLHF TGTGCCAGCAGCCCATTAGACAGGGTCAGATCACCCCTCCACTTT
TRBJ2-7 TRBD1 - TRBV5-1 CASSETGGTDYEQYF TGCGCCAGCAGCGAAACAGGGGGCACCGACTACGAGCAGTACTTC
TRBJ1-3 - - TRBV5-6 CASSLGKAGNTIYF TGTGCCAGCAGCTTGGGGAAGGCTGGAAACACCATATATTTT
TRBJ2-1 - - TRBV7-9 CASSTAIYNEQFF TGTGCCAGCAGCACAGCCATTTACAATGAGCAGTTCTTC
TRBJ1-6 TRBD1 - TRBV9 CASSLSDRGNSPLHF TGTGCCAGCAGCCTTTCGGACAGGGGGAATTCACCCCTCCACTTT
TRBJ2-1 - - TRBV10-2 CAGGTGAPYNEQFF TGCGCCGGAGGGACGGGGGCCCCCTACAATGAGCAGTTCTTC
TRBJ2-1 TRBD2 - TRBV5-1 CASSYPDSTSGRAYNEQFF TGCGCCAGCAGCTACCCAGACTCGACTAGCGGGAGGGCCTACAATGAGCAGTTCTTC
TRBJ2-7 TRBD1 - TRBV6-5 CASSPRTGEEQYF TGTGCCAGCAGTCCTCGGACAGGGGAAGAGCAGTACTTC
TRBJ2-3 - once TRBV19 CASSFLSGTQYF TGTGCCAGTAGTTTCCTCAGTGGCACGCAGTATTTT
TRBJ1-6 - few TRBV30 CAWSTTVVPSSYNSPLHF TGTGCCTGGAGTACAACAGTAGTTCCGAGCTCCTATAATTCACCCCTCCACTTT
TRBJ2-3 - few TRBV27 CASSLNGDTQYF TGTGCCAGCAGTTTAAATGGAGATACGCAGTATTTT
TRBJ2-7 TRBD2 - TRBV19 CASSSEGLAQEQYF TGTGCCAGTAGTTCCGAGGGACTAGCACAAGAGCAGTACTTC
TRBJ1-2 - - TRBV9 CASSPRPDYGYTF TGTGCCAGCAGCCCCCGTCCAGACTATGGCTACACCTTC
TRBJ2-2 - few TRBV25-1 CASSEKSDTGELFF TGTGCCAGCAGTGAAAAGTCGGACACCGGGGAGCTGTTTTTT
TRBJ1-5 - - TRBV28 CASSSTGWGNQPQHF TGTGCCAGCAGCTCCACAGGTTGGGGGAATCAGCCCCAGCATTTT